This T cell receptor beta chain came from a study of radiotherapy plus CTLA-4 blockade in lung cancer. Study-wide results and limits: Reported findings show early blood T cell clone dynamics, with interferon-beta, best predicted response. Expansion in blood of tumor-derived TCR clones was seen after radiotherapy plus ipilimumab.

Some clones are missing from TCRdb's copy, which holds only in-frame ones; the method was immunoSEQ multiplex PCR. The sample has about 82,000 clones; more than 70% are singletons. Each patient with chemo-refractory metastatic non-small-cell lung cancer was treated with focal radiation plus CTLA-4 blockade using ipilimumab. This clone was detected only once. Antigen: not known. The clonotype was recovered from a human donor with non-small cell lung cancer that progressed on radiotherapy plus ipilimumab. Sequences were derived from peripheral blood, sampled from a patient treated with radiotherapy plus ipilimumab.

The CDR3: CASSPSYRSGERTEAFF. The DNA of the CDR3 is TGTGCCAGCAGCCCATCGTATCGGTCAGGGGAGCGTACTGAAGCTTTCTTT. V gene TRBV5-6 combines with J gene TRBJ1-1; tentatively, D is TRBD1 (6 bases). The CDR3 runs to 17 residues. Germline values: CDR1 SGHDT, CDR2 YYEEEE. Trimming took 4 bases from V and 5 from J, leaving 24 bases between them. Variable domain in full (rest from reference TRBV5-6 and TRBJ1-1): DAGVTQSPTHLIKTRGQQVTLRCSPKSGHDTVSWYQQALGQGPQFIFQYYEEEERQRGNFPDRFSGHQFPNYSSELNVNALLLGDSALYLCASSPSYRSGERTEAFFGQGTRLTVV.